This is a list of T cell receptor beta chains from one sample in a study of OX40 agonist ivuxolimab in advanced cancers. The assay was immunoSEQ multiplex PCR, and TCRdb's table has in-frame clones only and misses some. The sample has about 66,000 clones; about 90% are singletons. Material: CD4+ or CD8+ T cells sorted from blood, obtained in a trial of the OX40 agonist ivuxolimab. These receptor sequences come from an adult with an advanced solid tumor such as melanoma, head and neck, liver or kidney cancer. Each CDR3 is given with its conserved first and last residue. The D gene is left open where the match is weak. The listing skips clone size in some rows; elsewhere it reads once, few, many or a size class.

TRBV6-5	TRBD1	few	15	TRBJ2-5	CASSYSLGQQETQYF	TGTGCCAGCAGTTACTCCCTGGGACAGCAAGAGACCCAGTACTTC
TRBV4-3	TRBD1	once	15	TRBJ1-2	CASSPGQGANYGYTF	TGCGCCAGCAGCCCCGGACAGGGGGCAAACTATGGCTACACCTTC
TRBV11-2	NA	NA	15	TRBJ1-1	CASSSVGQPNTEAFF	TGTGCCAGCAGCTCCGTAGGGCAGCCTAACACTGAAGCTTTCTTT
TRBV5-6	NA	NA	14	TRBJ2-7	CASSMGGGAYEQYF	TGTGCCAGCAGCATGGGCGGGGGCGCGTACGAGCAGTACTTC
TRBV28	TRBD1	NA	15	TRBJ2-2	CASSMGGQVTGELFF	TGTGCCAGCAGTATGGGGGGACAGGTGACCGGGGAGCTGTTTTTT
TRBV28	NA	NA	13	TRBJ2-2	CAAGLHSTGELFF	TGTGCCGCGGGACTGCACAGCACCGGGGAGCTGTTTTTT
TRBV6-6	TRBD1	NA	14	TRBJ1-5	CASGADRGIQPQHF	TGTGCCAGCGGCGCGGACAGGGGGATTCAGCCCCAGCATTTT
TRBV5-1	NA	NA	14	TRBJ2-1	CASSLTVTYNEQFF	TGCGCCAGCAGCTTAACGGTTACCTACAATGAGCAGTTCTTC
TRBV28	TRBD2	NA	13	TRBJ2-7	CASSLGGTYEQYF	TGTGCCAGCAGTTTGGGAGGGACCTACGAGCAGTACTTC
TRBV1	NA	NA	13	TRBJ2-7	CTSSQSRGYEQYF	TGCACCAGCAGCCAATCCAGGGGCTACGAGCAGTACTTC
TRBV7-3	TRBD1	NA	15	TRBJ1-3	CASSEAGGSGNTIYF	TGTGCCAGCAGCGAGGCAGGGGGCTCTGGAAACACCATATATTTT
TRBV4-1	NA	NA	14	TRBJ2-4	CASSQDPGVDIQYF	TGCGCCAGCAGCCAAGATCCGGGAGTGGACATTCAGTACTTC
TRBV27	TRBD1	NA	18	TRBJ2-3	CASSSIPPTGSPRDTQYF	TGTGCCAGCAGTTCTATCCCCCCGACAGGGTCCCCCCGGGATACGCAGTATTTT
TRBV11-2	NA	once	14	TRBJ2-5	CASSSGPATETQYF	TGTGCCAGCAGCTCGGGTCCGGCGACGGAGACCCAGTACTTC
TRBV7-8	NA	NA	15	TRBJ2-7	CASQRGADNSYEQYF	TGTGCCAGCCAGAGGGGGGCGGATAATTCCTACGAGCAGTACTTC
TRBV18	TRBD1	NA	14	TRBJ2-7	CASSPLTGEYEQYF	TGTGCCAGCTCACCGCTGACAGGGGAGTACGAGCAGTACTTC
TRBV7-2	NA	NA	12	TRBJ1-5	CASSSTNQPQHF	TGTGCCAGCAGCTCCACTAATCAGCCCCAGCATTTT
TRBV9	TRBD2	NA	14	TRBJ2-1	CASSEGLANNEQFF	TGTGCCAGCAGCGAGGGACTAGCTAACAATGAGCAGTTCTTC
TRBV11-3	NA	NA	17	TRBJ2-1	CASSLGGWQSSYNEQFF	TGTGCCAGCAGCCTAGGGGGGTGGCAAAGCTCCTACAATGAGCAGTTCTTC
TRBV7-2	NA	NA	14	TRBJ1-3	CASSSGFAGNTIYF	TGTGCCAGCAGCTCAGGGTTTGCTGGAAACACCATATATTTT
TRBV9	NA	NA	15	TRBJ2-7	CASSVGGTSSYEQYF	TGTGCCAGCAGCGTAGGAGGGACAAGTTCCTACGAGCAGTACTTC
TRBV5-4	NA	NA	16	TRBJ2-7	CASSLGGVGISYEQYF	TGTGCCAGCAGCTTAGGGGGAGTGGGGATCTCCTACGAGCAGTACTTC
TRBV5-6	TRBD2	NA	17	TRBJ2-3	CASSWVLRREDGDTQYF	TGTGCCAGCAGCTGGGTCCTGAGGCGGGAGGATGGGGATACGCAGTATTTT
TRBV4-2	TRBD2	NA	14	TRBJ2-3	CASRPSGRADTQYF	TGTGCCAGCAGACCTAGCGGGAGGGCAGATACGCAGTATTTT
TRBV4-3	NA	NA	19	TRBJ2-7	CASSPGYIWGTPPSYEQYF	TGCGCCAGCAGCCCAGGGTATATATGGGGCACGCCCCCCTCCTACGAGCAGTACTTC
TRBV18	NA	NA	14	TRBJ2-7	CASSPSRGRYEQYF	TGTGCCAGCTCACCGTCCCGCGGGCGTTACGAGCAGTACTTC
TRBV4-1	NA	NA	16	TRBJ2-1	CASRNLAGPRINEQFF	TGCGCCAGCAGGAATTTAGCCGGGCCCCGGATCAATGAGCAGTTCTTC
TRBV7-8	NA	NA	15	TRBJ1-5	CASSLALTAVQPQHF	TGTGCCAGCAGCTTAGCGTTGACAGCGGTCCAGCCCCAGCATTTT
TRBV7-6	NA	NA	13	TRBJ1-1	CASSLDRNTEAFF	TGTGCCAGCTCCCTCGACAGGAACACTGAAGCTTTCTTT
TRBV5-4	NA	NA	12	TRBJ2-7	CASSFSTLEQYF	TGTGCCAGCAGCTTCTCGACACTCGAGCAGTACTTC
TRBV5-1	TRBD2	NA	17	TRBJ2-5	CASSLAQLATSTETQYF	TGCGCCAGCAGCTTGGCGCAACTAGCGACCTCAACGGAGACCCAGTACTTC
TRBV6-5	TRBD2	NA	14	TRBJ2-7	CASSLTSGSYEQYF	TGTGCCAGCAGTTTGACTAGCGGGAGCTACGAGCAGTACTTC
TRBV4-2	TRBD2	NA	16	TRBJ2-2	CASSQEGGRYTGELFF	TGTGCCAGCAGCCAAGAAGGCGGGAGGTACACCGGGGAGCTGTTTTTT
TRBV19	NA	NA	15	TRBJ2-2	CASSRGQGSTGELFF	TGTGCCAGTAGTAGAGGCCAGGGGTCCACCGGGGAGCTGTTTTTT